Below, 13 T cell receptor beta chains from the same sample are listed, as sequenced in a study of T cells in Graves' hyperthyroidism and ophthalmopathy. TCR beta CDR3 regions were amplified from RNA. Carried out on the TCR CDR3, a first-round RT-PCR used the HTBI primer set. MiXCR was run by TCRdb on the multiplex PCR reads, yielding one entry per CDR3 protein. The sample has a few hundred thousand distinct CDR3 sequences; under 20% are singletons. Sequenced: blood. Receptors originate from a woman aged 18-29 years with Graves' ophthalmopathy.

The gene calls are TRBV14 and TRBJ1-1; D is uncertain. The V gene's germline CDR1 is SGHDN and CDR2 FVKESK. This CDR3 is built from 15 residues. Trimming cost V 0 bases and J 1 base, with 9 bases left between them. The CDR3 region is CASSQDFRGNTEAFF. The CDR3 coding sequence is TGTGCCAGCAGCCAAGATTTCCGGGGGAACACTGAAGCTTTCTTT.

This clonotype was counted a few times. The rearrangement links TRBV28 to TRBJ2-4, with 11 bases matching TRBD2. The CDR3 sequence is 15 residues long. In germline, CDR1 is MDHEN, CDR2 SYDVKM. The V gene end was trimmed by 10 bases and the J gene end by 1 base; junction bases not matched to a gene: 6. In DNA form, the CDR3 reads TGTGCCAACCTACTAGCGGGGGTGGCCAAAAACATTCAGTACTTC. This encodes CANLLAGVAKNIQYF.

The rearrangement uses TRBV20-1 and TRBJ2-7; 11 nucleotides match TRBD2. Trimming removed 2 bases from V and 3 bases from J; junction bases left unmatched: 9. CDR1 is DFQATT, CDR2 SNEGSKA, per germline (reference sequence). The CDR3 covers 16 residues. As DNA, the CDR3 is TGCAGTGCTAGACAGCCTAGCGGGAGGAGGGGCTACGAGCAGTACTTC. Translation gives CSARQPSGRRGYEQYF.

V is TRBV6-2 or TRBV6-3 and J is TRBJ2-3; D call uncertain. CDR3 length: 12 amino acids. Trimming removed 6 bases from V and 2 bases from J, with 6 bases in between. Germline V gene lookup returns CDR1 MNHEY and CDR2 SVGEGT. CDR3 sequence: CASREYTDTQYF. The CDR3 nucleotides are TGTGCCAGCAGAGAATACACAGATACGCAGTATTTT.

The chain carries TRBV12-3 or TRBV12-4 and TRBJ1-1, with a possible D match to TRBD1 (5 bases). The V end lost 8 bases, the J end lost 3 bases, and 10 bases lay between the germline ends. The CDR3 is 12 amino acids. Here the CDR3 DNA reads TGTGCCAGCCAGGGCATGGACACTGAAGCTTTCTTT. It yields the protein CASQGMDTEAFF.

This clonotype has ten or more counts. This chain links TRBV7-2 with TRBJ1-2; 9 positions match TRBD1. CDR1 and CDR2 from the germline V gene are SGHTA and FQGNSA. The CDR3 covers 15 residues. J gave up 4 bases and V 5 bases, and 8 bases lay outside the gene matches. The CDR3 here is CASSRDRGGFYGYTF. In DNA form, the CDR3 reads TGTGCCAGCAGCCGCGACAGGGGGGGATTCTATGGCTACACCTTC.

This chain joins TRBV28 and TRBJ1-1; 7 bases map to TRBD1. V was clipped by 6 bases and J by 3 bases; unmatched bases: 10. From germline, CDR1 is MDHEN and CDR2 SYDVKM. This CDR3 spans 15 amino acids. The CDR3 reads CASSYDRVGDTEAFF. The DNA for the CDR3 is TGTGCCAGCAGCTACGACAGGGTTGGGGACACTGAAGCTTTCTTT. The full variable domain, with the rest looked up from reference TRBV28 and TRBJ1-1, is DVKVTQSSRYLVKRTGEKVFLECVQDMDHENMFWYRQDPGLGLRLIYFSYDVKMKEKGDIPEGYSVSREKKERFSLILESASTNQTSMYLCASSYDRVGDTEAFFGQGTRLTVV.

The rearrangement uses TRBV7-2 and TRBJ1-5; D unresolved. The V and J ends lost 4 bases and 6 bases respectively, with 10 bases between them. CDR1 and CDR2 (germline): SGHTA, FQGNSA. The CDR3 has 13 residues. CDR3 protein: CASSSSESQPQHF. The DNA of the CDR3 is TGTGCCAGCAGCTCAAGTGAGAGTCAGCCCCAGCATTTT.

The chain joins TRBV9 to TRBJ1-4; 12 nucleotides align to TRBD1. This CDR3 has 19 residues. The junction had 18 bases not matched to a gene; V was cut back by 4 bases and J by 8 bases. CDR1 is SGDLS and CDR2 is YYNGEE in the germline V gene. The DNA of the CDR3 is TGTGCCAGCAGCCCGGAAGGGACAGGGGGCCGAGGCGGCGCGGAAAAACTGTTTTTT. Translation: CASSPEGTGGRGGAEKLFF. The whole variable domain, remainder taken from reference TRBV9 and TRBJ1-4, is DSGVTQTPKHLITATGQRVTLRCSPRSGDLSVYWYQQSLDQGLQFLIQYYNGEERAKGNILERFSAQQFPDLHSELNLSSLELGDSALYFCASSPEGTGGRGGAEKLFFGSGTQLSVL.

Ten or more counts support this clonotype. V and J are TRBV3-1 and TRBJ2-5, with D perhaps TRBD1 (5 bases). The germline gives CDR1 LGHDT, CDR2 YNNKEL (reference sequence). The CDR3 is 14 residues long. With 1 base removed from V and 4 bases from J, the gap between germline ends came to 10 bases. The DNA for the CDR3 is TGTGCCAGCAGCCAAGTCACCCAGGGAGAGACCCAGTACTTC. This translates into CASSQVTQGETQYF.

This clonotype was detected only a few times. This clone may be a read error of a much larger clone one base away. Likely a read error: the CDR3 ends without its conserved phenylalanine or tryptophan. This chain connects TRBV28 to TRBJ2-7, with a tentative D call TRBD1 (7 bases). The germline V gene has CDR1 MDHEN and CDR2 SYDVKM. Trimming shortened V by 5 bases and J by 3 bases, and 11 bases separated the two germline ends. This CDR3 spans 13 amino acids. The CDR3 sequence: CASSRQGGYEQYL. CDR3 nucleotide sequence: TGTGCCAGCAGTCGACAGGGAGGCTACGAGCAGTACCTC.

This clonotype has a count of ten or more. The chain combines TRBV20-1 with TRBJ2-3; D may be TRBD1 or TRBD2 (5 bases each). The germline V and J ends were trimmed by 5 bases and 2 bases, with 11 bases remaining between them. Germline V gives CDR1 DFQATT, CDR2 SNEGSKA (reference sequence). The CDR3 extends over 13 amino acids. The DNA of the CDR3 is TGCAGTGCTTGGGACCCAAACACAGATACGCAGTATTTT. It translates to CSAWDPNTDTQYF.

In this sample, this clonotype turned up many times. The rearrangement joins TRBV15 to TRBJ1-1; unclear D gene. CDR1 and CDR2 (germline): LNHNV, YYDKDF (reference sequence). CDR3 length equals 15 residues. Trimming removed 0 bases from V and 1 base from J, with 9 bases in between. CDR3 sequence reads: CATSREIWENTEAFF. The CDR3 DNA reads as TGTGCCACCAGCAGAGAAATATGGGAGAACACTGAAGCTTTCTTT.